This entry lists 8 T cell receptor beta chains sequenced from one sample in a study of CD8+ T cells in alopecia areata. cDNA serving as the sequencing template came from extracted, reverse transcribed RNA. This table comes from immunoSEQ multiplex PCR, and its TCRdb copy is limited to in-frame clones, with some not included. In the table there are under 130,000 clones, 80% to 90% of which are singletons. Treatment meaning: oral pan-JAK inhibitor, 5-10 mg twice daily. The sample in question was CD8+ T cells sorted from blood, obtained at approximately week 34, from a patient treated with tofacitinib. The receptors originated from a human donor with alopecia areata.

The chain is built from TRBV13 and TRBJ2-2; D unresolved. Germline-derived CDR1 and CDR2 are PRHDT and FYEKMQ (reference sequence). The CDR3 is 12 residues long. Trimming removed 5 bases at V and 1 base at J, with 2 bases between. The CDR3 nucleotides are TGTGCCAGCAGCCAGAACACCGGGGAGCTGTTTTTT. Translation gives CASSQNTGELFF.

The chain is built from TRBV5-4 and TRBJ2-1; tentatively, D is TRBD1 (6 bases). The CDR3 length is 14 residues. V lost 6 bases to trimming and J lost 1 base, with 11 bases between them. Germline V gene sequence: CDR1 SGHNT, CDR2 YYREEE (reference sequence). This chain's CDR3 is CASTDQGSYNEQFF. The DNA for the CDR3 is TGTGCCAGCACCGACCAGGGGTCCTACAATGAGCAGTTCTTC.

The rearrangement links TRBV27 to TRBJ2-7; D is undetermined. V was shortened by 5 bases and J by 4 bases, with 18 bases between the two germline ends. Germline values: CDR1 MNHEY, CDR2 SMNVEV (reference sequence). The CDR3 loop spans 15 amino acids. The CDR3 here is CASSPPKGFQYEQYF. The CDR3 nucleotides read TGTGCCAGCAGTCCCCCCAAGGGCTTCCAATACGAGCAGTACTTC.

The chain uses TRBV7-9 and TRBJ1-5; a possible D gene is TRBD1 (5 bases). The CDR3 is 13 residues long. V was trimmed by 3 bases and J by 2 bases, leaving 5 bases between them. CDR1 is SEHNR and CDR2 is FQNEAQ in the germline V gene (reference sequence). CDR3 nucleotide sequence: TGTGCCAGCAGCTTGACAGGCAATCAGCCCCAGCATTTT. It yields the protein CASSLTGNQPQHF.

The chain is built from TRBV4-1 and TRBJ2-7; 8 nucleotides agree with TRBD2. Germline trimming cut 3 bases from V and 3 bases from J; bases unmatched to any gene: 7. The CDR3 is made up of 15 amino acids. Germline CDR1 reads MGHRA; CDR2 reads YSYEKL. For the CDR3, the DNA is TGCGCCAGCAGCCAGGTTAGCGGGACGGACTACGAGCAGTACTTC. This encodes CASSQVSGTDYEQYF.

The rearrangement links TRBV27 to TRBJ2-7; D ambiguous. This CDR3 contains 15 residues. V lost 0 bases to trimming and J lost 4 bases, with 13 bases between them. Per the germline V gene, CDR1 is MNHEY and CDR2 is SMNVEV (reference sequence). CDR3 loop: CASSLSVGLVYEQYF. CDR3 bases: TGTGCCAGCAGTTTATCTGTAGGTCTCGTATACGAGCAGTACTTC.

This chain's CDR3 is CSVVTRGIQYF. CDR3 sequence (DNA): TGCAGCGTTGTTACCCGGGGGATTCAGTACTTC. The J gene is TRBJ2-4, the V gene TRBV29-1; D might be TRBD2 (6 bases). Deletions cut 4 bases from V and 10 bases from J, with 11 bases between. CDR3 length equals 11 residues. In germline, CDR1 is SQVTM, CDR2 ANQGSEA. Together with reference TRBV29-1 and TRBJ2-4, the CDR3 gives the full variable domain: SAVISQKPSRDICQRGTSLTIQCQVDSQVTMMFWYRQQPGQSLTLIATANQGSEATYESGFVIDKFPISRPNLTFSTLTVSNMSPEDSSIYLCSVVTRGIQYFGAGTRLSVL.

The chain links TRBV4-1 to TRBJ1-2; unclear D gene. Trimming left V 3 bases short and J 8 bases short, with 7 bases between. Germline V gene sequence: CDR1 MGHRA, CDR2 YSYEKL. CDR3 length: 11 amino acids. Here the CDR3 reads CASSQSGGYTF. CDR3 DNA: TGCGCCAGCAGCCAGTCTGGGGGCTACACCTTC.